The 13 T cell receptor beta chains below come from one sample, sequenced in a study of T-cell reconstitution after alpha-beta-depleted transplantation in children. The library targeted TCRbeta and was prepared with unique molecular identifiers. TCRdb itself ran the PCR reads through MiXCR, one entry per CDR3 protein. The data hold around 450,000 distinct CDR3 sequences, with over 9.5% observed a single time. Sequencing used PBMCs, obtained before TCRalphabeta/CD19-depleted stem cell transplant. The source of these receptors is a child aged 2-9 years with inherited bone marrow failure, due to receive a stem cell transplant.

In this sample, this clonotype turned up a few times. The chain uses TRBV7-9 and TRBJ2-4; D gene uncertain. Germline loops: CDR1 SEHNR, CDR2 FQNEAQ (reference sequence). This CDR3 has 15 amino acids. The V end lost 1 base, the J end lost 0 bases, and 7 bases lay between the germline ends. The CDR3 protein is CASSLVGVAKNIQYF. CDR3 in DNA: TGTGCCAGCAGCTTAGTCGGCGTAGCCAAAAACATTCAGTACTTC.

This clonotype showed up many times. The chain is built from TRBV7-2 and TRBJ1-5, with unresolved D. The CDR3 is 15 amino acids. The germline V gene has CDR1 SGHTA and CDR2 FQGNSA. Trimming left V 1 base short and J 6 bases short, with 13 bases between. This chain's CDR3 is CASSLDAGFGQPQHF. CDR3 sequence (DNA): TGTGCCAGCAGCTTAGATGCGGGGTTCGGTCAGCCCCAGCATTTT.

This chain joins TRBV4-3 and TRBJ2-6, with 10 bases lining up with TRBD1. Germline V gives CDR1 LGHNA, CDR2 YSLEER. The CDR3 is 17 amino acids. Losses at the gene ends were 2 bases for V and 2 bases for J; bases not matched to a gene: 3. Here the CDR3 DNA reads TGCGCCAGCAGCCAAATGGACAGGGGGACTGGGGCCAACGTCCTGACTTTC. Residues: CASSQMDRGTGANVLTF.

This clonotype has just a few counts. The genes are TRBV18 and TRBJ2-2; no clear D gene. The CDR3 runs 13 residues. V lost 4 bases to trimming and J lost 7 bases, with 10 bases between them. Germline CDR1 reads KGHSH; CDR2 reads LQKENI. This CDR3 is CASSLDSIGELFF. CDR3 in DNA: TGTGCCAGCTCACTCGACTCGATCGGGGAGCTGTTTTTT.

This clonotype was recorded many times. V is TRBV7-2 and J is TRBJ2-5; TRBD1 matches at 9 bases. Germline-derived CDR1 and CDR2 are SGHTA and FQGNSA. The CDR3 consists of 15 residues. With V trimmed by 4 bases and J by 3 bases, 6 bases remained unmatched. CDR3: CASSYVGQGEETQYF. The CDR3 DNA is TGTGCCAGCAGCTACGTGGGACAGGGCGAAGAGACCCAGTACTTC.

V gene TRBV6-2 or TRBV6-3 combines with J gene TRBJ2-7, with 15 bases identical to TRBD2. The germline V gene encodes CDR1 MNHEY and CDR2 SVGEGT. The CDR3 loop spans 15 amino acids. V shed 5 bases, J shed 6 bases, and the junction held 5 bases outside the gene matches. The CDR3 nucleotides read TGTGCCAGCAGTGAGGGACTAGCGGGAGGATCCGAGCAGTACTTC. It codes for CASSEGLAGGSEQYF.

A word on this clonotype: This may be a read error, as it is one base from a much larger clone. This chain uses TRBV21-1 with TRBJ2-7; the table gives TRBD1 as D, unverified against the DNA. TRBV21-1 is shown as a pseudogene. CDR3 size: 14 residues. This CDR3 is CASSEGDHHYEQYF. CDR3 nucleotides: TGTGCCAGCAGCGAAGGGGACCACCACTACGAGCAGTACTTC.

This clonotype was counted at least ten times. V is TRBV27 and J is TRBJ2-2, with 9 positions matching TRBD2. Trimming at V came to 4 bases and at J to 1 base, leaving 4 bases not matched to a gene. The CDR3 length is 16 residues. The germline V gene has CDR1 MNHEY and CDR2 SMNVEV (reference sequence). CDR3 in amino acids: CASSWAGGRNTGELFF. The DNA of the CDR3 is TGTGCCAGCAGTTGGGCGGGAGGGCGGAACACCGGGGAGCTGTTTTTT.

V and J are TRBV7-9 and TRBJ2-2; 7 nucleotides match TRBD1. The germline CDR1 and CDR2 sequences are SEHNR and FQNEAQ (reference sequence). With 7 bases clipped from V and 4 bases from J, the junction kept 6 bases outside the gene matches. This CDR3 spans 14 amino acids. The CDR3 DNA reads TGTGCCAGCATCCCGGACAGGAGCACCGGGGAGCTGTTTTTT. Amino acids: CASIPDRSTGELFF.

The chain joins TRBV4-3 to TRBJ2-2, with TRBD2 identical over 7 bases. Looked up from germline, CDR1 is LGHNA and CDR2 is YSLEER. V gave up 3 bases and J gave up 8 bases; unmatched junction bases: 9. This CDR3 has 15 amino acids. As DNA, the CDR3 is TGCGCCAGCAGCCACCTAGCGGACTCTTCGGGGGAGCTGTTTTTT. Its protein is CASSHLADSSGELFF.

This clonotype has just a few counts. The CDR3 DNA reads TGTGCCAGCAGCCCCGACAGGGCGGAGTCCTACGAGCAGTACTTC. It yields the protein CASSPDRAESYEQYF. The rearrangement links TRBV9 to TRBJ2-7; TRBD1 agrees at 7 bases. Germline-derived CDR1 and CDR2 are SGDLS and YYNGEE. The CDR3 spans 15 residues. J gave up 1 base and V 4 bases, and 8 bases lay outside the gene matches.

V is TRBV6-5 and J is TRBJ2-7; D is ambiguous. Germline V gives CDR1 MNHEY, CDR2 SVGAGI. V lost 1 base to trimming and J lost 2 bases, with 9 bases between them. The CDR3 has 14 amino acids. CDR3 bases: TGTGCCAGCAGTTACTATGACGGACCCTACGAGCAGTACTTC. It is translated as CASSYYDGPYEQYF.

This clonotype was counted ten times or more. This rearrangement joins TRBV24-1 to TRBJ2-3; 7 positions match TRBD1. The germline V gene encodes CDR1 KGHDR and CDR2 SFDVKD. CDR3 length: 15 amino acids. V shed 9 bases, J shed 0 bases, and the junction held 8 bases outside the gene matches. CDR3 sequence reads: CATPLDRASTDTQYF. CDR3 nucleotides: TGTGCCACCCCCTTAGACAGGGCAAGCACAGATACGCAGTATTTT.